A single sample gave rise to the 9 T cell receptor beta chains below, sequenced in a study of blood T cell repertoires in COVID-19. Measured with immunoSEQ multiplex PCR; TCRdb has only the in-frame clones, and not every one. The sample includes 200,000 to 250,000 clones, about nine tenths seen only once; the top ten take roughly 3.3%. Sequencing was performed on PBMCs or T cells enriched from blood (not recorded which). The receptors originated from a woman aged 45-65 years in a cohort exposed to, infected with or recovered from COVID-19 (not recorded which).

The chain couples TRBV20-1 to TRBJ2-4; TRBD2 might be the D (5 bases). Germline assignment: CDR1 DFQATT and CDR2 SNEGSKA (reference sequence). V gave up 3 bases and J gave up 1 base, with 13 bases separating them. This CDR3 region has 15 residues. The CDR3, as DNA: TGCAGTGCTAGTCAGGCGCGAGGGGCCAAAAACATTCAGTACTTC. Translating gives CSASQARGAKNIQYF.

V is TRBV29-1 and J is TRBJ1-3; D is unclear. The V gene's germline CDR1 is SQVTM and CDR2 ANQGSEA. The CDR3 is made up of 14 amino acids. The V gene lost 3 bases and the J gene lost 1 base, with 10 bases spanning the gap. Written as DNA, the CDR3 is TGCAGCGTTGACCCCACCAGTTCTGGAAACACCATATATTTT. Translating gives CSVDPTSSGNTIYF.

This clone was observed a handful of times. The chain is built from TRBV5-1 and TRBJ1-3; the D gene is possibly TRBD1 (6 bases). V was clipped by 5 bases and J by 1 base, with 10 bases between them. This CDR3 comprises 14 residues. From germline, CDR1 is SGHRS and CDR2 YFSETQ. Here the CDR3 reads CASSEGGSGNTIYF. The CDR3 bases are TGCGCCAGCAGTGAGGGGGGGTCTGGAAACACCATATATTTT.

DNA of the CDR3: TGTGCCAGCAACCGGGACAGGAGCTCCTACAATGAGCAGTTCTTC. It codes for CASNRDRSSYNEQFF. This chain connects TRBV19 to TRBJ2-1; 8 bases fit TRBD1. With V trimmed by 9 bases and J by 0 bases, 7 bases remained unmatched. The germline V gene has CDR1 LNHDA and CDR2 SQIVND (reference sequence). CDR3 length equals 15 residues.

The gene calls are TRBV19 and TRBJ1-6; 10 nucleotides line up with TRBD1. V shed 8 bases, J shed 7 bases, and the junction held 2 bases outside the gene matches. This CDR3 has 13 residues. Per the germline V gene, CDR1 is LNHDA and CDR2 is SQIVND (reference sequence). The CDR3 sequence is CASGDRGNSPLHF. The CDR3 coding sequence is TGTGCCAGTGGGGACAGGGGCAATTCACCCCTCCACTTT. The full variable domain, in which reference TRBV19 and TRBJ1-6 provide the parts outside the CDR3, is DGGITQSPKYLFRKEGQNVTLSCEQNLNHDAMYWYRQDPGQGLRLIYYSQIVNDFQKGDIAEGYSVSREKKESFPLTVTSAQKNPTAFYLCASGDRGNSPLHFGNGTRLTVT.

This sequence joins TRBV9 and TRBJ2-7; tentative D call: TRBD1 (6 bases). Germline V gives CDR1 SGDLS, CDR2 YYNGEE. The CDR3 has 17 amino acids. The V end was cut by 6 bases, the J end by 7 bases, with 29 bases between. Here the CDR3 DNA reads TGTGCCAGCACCCCCAATCCAGGGGTACCCTCTATTGGGGAGCAGTACTTC. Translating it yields CASTPNPGVPSIGEQYF.

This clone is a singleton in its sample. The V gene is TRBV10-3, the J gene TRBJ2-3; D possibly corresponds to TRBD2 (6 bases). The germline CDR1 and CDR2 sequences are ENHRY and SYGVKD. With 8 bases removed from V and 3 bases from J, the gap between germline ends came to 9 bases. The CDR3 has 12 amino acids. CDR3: CAIGGETDTQYF. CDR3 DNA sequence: TGTGCCATCGGAGGGGAGACAGATACGCAGTATTTT.

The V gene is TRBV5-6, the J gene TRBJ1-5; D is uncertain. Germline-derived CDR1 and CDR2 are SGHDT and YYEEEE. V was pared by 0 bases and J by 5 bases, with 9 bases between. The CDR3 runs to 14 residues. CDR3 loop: CASSLDSYYQPQHF. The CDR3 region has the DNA TGTGCCAGCAGCTTGGACAGTTACTATCAGCCCCAGCATTTT.

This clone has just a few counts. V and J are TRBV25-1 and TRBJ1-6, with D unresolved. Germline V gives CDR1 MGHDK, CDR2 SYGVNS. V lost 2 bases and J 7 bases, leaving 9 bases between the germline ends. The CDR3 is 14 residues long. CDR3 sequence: CASSETSLNSPLHF. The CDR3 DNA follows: TGTGCCAGCAGTGAAACTTCACTAAATTCACCCCTCCACTTT.